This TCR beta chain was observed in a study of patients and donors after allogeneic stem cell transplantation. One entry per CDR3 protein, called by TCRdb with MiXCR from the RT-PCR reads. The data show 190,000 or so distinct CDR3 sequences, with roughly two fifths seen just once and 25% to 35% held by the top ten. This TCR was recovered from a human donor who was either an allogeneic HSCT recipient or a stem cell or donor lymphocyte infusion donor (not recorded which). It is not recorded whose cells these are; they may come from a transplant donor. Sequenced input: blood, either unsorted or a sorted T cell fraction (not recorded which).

CDR3 sequence (DNA): TGTGCCAGCAGCGAGATTCCCAGCGCAGATACGCAGTATTTT. It codes for CASSEIPSADTQYF. J is TRBJ2-3 and V is TRBV13; D call uncertain. This CDR3 spans 14 amino acids. V was pared by 5 bases and J by 4 bases, with 13 bases between. Looked up from germline, CDR1 is PRHDT and CDR2 is FYEKMQ (reference sequence).